Listed below are T cell receptor beta chains from one sample, sequenced in a study of monozygotic twins with inflammatory bowel disease. One entry per CDR3 protein, without DNA, is what TCRdb gives after re-calling the 5' RACE reads. Reported are 330,000 or so distinct CDR3 sequences; the ten largest clones contain approximately 2%. Sequenced sample: blood. The receptors shown here come from a human donor with ulcerative colitis or Crohn's disease, or a healthy co-twin of an affected twin (not recorded which). Both conserved end residues are part of each CDR3.

J	V	CDR3
TRBJ2-1	TRBV3-1	CASSQVRSSADYNEQFF
TRBJ2-6	TRBV10-3	CAISPNSRDREANVLTF
TRBJ2-5	TRBV5-1	CASRTNPQETQYF
TRBJ2-5	TRBV5-1	CASSRETSGQETQYF
TRBJ2-4	TRBV29-1	CSVGFVGNIQYF
TRBJ1-2	TRBV5-1	CASSSGILGLDRKVDYGYTF
TRBJ2-7	TRBV5-6	CASSLTDRGLRYF
TRBJ2-7	TRBV20-1	CSARGGTGLDEQYF
TRBJ2-1	TRBV15	CATSRRPPSYNEQFF
TRBJ2-3	TRBV12-3/TRBV12-4	CASSFWGDTQYF
TRBJ1-6	TRBV12-3/TRBV12-4	CASSSSYNSPLHF
TRBJ2-2	TRBV6-4	CASSDLSGADTGELFF
TRBJ1-1	TRBV30	CAWRQGERDTEAFF
TRBJ2-3	TRBV5-4	CASSELAGGLLDTQYF
TRBJ2-1	TRBV20-1	CSARDSASGNNEQFF
TRBJ2-1	TRBV5-1	CASSLGQLLTSGNLFYNEQFF
TRBJ1-1	TRBV16	CASSQWGQGTEAFF
TRBJ1-2	TRBV7-2	CASSPDSRLGYTF
TRBJ2-2	TRBV6-2/TRBV6-3	CASTDPGGRNTGELFF
TRBJ1-4	TRBV10-3	CASRGGQGDEKLFF
TRBJ1-4	TRBV20-1	CSARAPGSRATNEKLFF
TRBJ2-7	TRBV14	CASSHLTPASGEQYF
TRBJ1-6	TRBV10-3	CAISVDRGHSPLHF
TRBJ1-1	TRBV4-2	CASSQVGGLAEAFF
TRBJ2-1	TRBV5-4	CASSEEGGERNEQFF
TRBJ2-1	TRBV29-1	CSAAGGGADNEQFF
TRBJ2-1	TRBV20-1	CSARDWTDPYNEQFF
TRBJ1-2	TRBV4-1	CASSQTLTSNYGYTF
TRBJ1-3	TRBV27	CASRPTGDGNTIYF
TRBJ1-2	TRBV7-2	CASSLVTDYGYTF
TRBJ2-7	TRBV7-2	CASSFFSGPSYEQYF
TRBJ2-2	TRBV19	CASSRISAVSPGELFF
TRBJ2-5	TRBV5-1	CASSLAVPGHQTQETQYF
TRBJ2-5	TRBV2	CARKRDFQETQYF
TRBJ1-5	TRBV10-3	CAISESGRDQPQHF
TRBJ2-5	TRBV20-1	CSAREGGTSQETQYF
TRBJ1-1	TRBV5-1	CASTGQGTIENTEAFF
TRBJ2-5	TRBV28	CASNNRETQYF
TRBJ2-2	TRBV3-1	CASSQDFREGDGELFF
TRBJ2-5	TRBV10-3	CAISEATSGSETQYF
TRBJ1-4	TRBV7-2	CASSLVPGPRNRGTNEKLFF
TRBJ1-2	TRBV18	CASSPPGAHGYTF
TRBJ2-3	TRBV6-1	CASRQTGTGADTQYF
TRBJ2-7	TRBV6-5	CASSYSGESPLREQYF
TRBJ2-1	TRBV20-1	CSARDLEGSGTRSYNEQFF
TRBJ1-1	TRBV3-1	CASSARWAAPGAFF
TRBJ1-4	TRBV28	CASSLSPQTSGEKLFF
TRBJ2-7	TRBV4-3	CASSPDSGQGAYFYEQYF
TRBJ2-7	TRBV5-6	CASSGVSGGFSSYEQYF
TRBJ1-3	TRBV7-2	CASSQTVNTIYF